The 17 T cell receptor beta chains listed next were all sequenced from one sample in a study of Ad26.COV2.S vaccination and SARS-CoV-2 variants. The data were produced by immunoSEQ multiplex PCR, yet TCRdb's version contains in-frame clones alone and is incomplete. The data contain hundreds of thousands of clones, 80% to 90% of them singletons. Described treatment: approximately 18 received Ad26.COV2.S at low or high dose, single or two shots; roughly 5 received placebo; per-sample allocation not given. Sample collection was performed on day 63 after the first vaccine or placebo injection. The material sequenced was peripheral blood, taken in a trial of Ad26.COV2.S vaccine versus placebo. These receptors all stem from a person between 18 and 65 years old who received the Ad26.COV2.S COVID-19 vaccine or a placebo.

The chain recombines TRBV28 with TRBJ1-1; unclear D gene. This CDR3 spans 15 amino acids. V lost 3 bases and J lost 4, with 15 bases in between. Germline CDR1 reads MDHEN; CDR2 reads SYDVKM. CDR3 DNA sequence: TGTGCCAGCAGTTTGGTTCGGGCCTCGGGCACTGAAGCTTTCTTT. Translated: CASSLVRASGTEAFF.

The rearrangement uses TRBV5-1 and TRBJ1-1; TRBD1 agrees at 9 bases. The germline V gene has CDR1 SGHRS and CDR2 YFSETQ. This CDR3 has 16 residues. Germline trimming cut 0 bases from V and 2 bases from J; bases unmatched to any gene: 5. In DNA form, the CDR3 reads TGCGCCAGCAGCTTGGAACCGGGACAGGGAAACACTGAAGCTTTCTTT. As protein: CASSLEPGQGNTEAFF.

The sample holds one count of this clone. The chain is built from TRBV20-1 and TRBJ1-1, with D maybe TRBD1 (5 bases). Looked up from germline, CDR1 is DFQATT and CDR2 is SNEGSKA (reference sequence). With 3 bases removed from V and 4 bases from J, the gap between germline ends came to 12 bases. The CDR3 has 13 amino acids. The CDR3 protein is CSASAGLGTEAFF. The CDR3 DNA reads as TGCAGTGCTAGTGCAGGGCTCGGCACTGAAGCTTTCTTT.

The chain has TRBV6-5 and TRBJ1-1; D ambiguous. In germline, CDR1 is MNHEY, CDR2 SVGAGI. There are 14 residues in the CDR3. With 5 bases removed from V and 4 bases from J, the gap between germline ends came to 14 bases. The CDR3 nucleotides read TGTGCCAGCAGTCCCCTTGCAGGAGTCACTGAAGCTTTCTTT. Encoded protein: CASSPLAGVTEAFF.

Here the CDR3 reads CASSEIPGQGVNGELFF. The CDR3 coding sequence is TGCGCCAGCAGCGAAATACCGGGACAGGGGGTTAACGGGGAGCTGTTTTTT. The rearrangement uses TRBV5-1 and TRBJ2-2; TRBD1 agrees at 11 bases. Germline trimming cut 4 bases from V and 7 bases from J; bases unmatched to any gene: 12. The germline CDR1 and CDR2 sequences are SGHRS and YFSETQ. The CDR3 spans 17 residues. The whole variable domain, filled in from reference TRBV5-1 and TRBJ2-2, reads KAGVTQTPRYLIKTRGQQVTLSCSPISGHRSVSWYQQTPGQGLQFLFEYFSETQRNKGNFPGRFSGRQFSNSRSEMNVSTLELGDSALYLCASSEIPGQGVNGELFFGEGSRLTVL.

J is TRBJ2-2 and V is TRBV2; D unclear. The CDR3 is made up of 15 amino acids. In germline, CDR1 is SNHLY, CDR2 FYNNEI. Trimming pared 4 bases from V and 6 bases from J, leaving 15 bases between. The CDR3 is CASSVDPSRAGELFF. The CDR3 DNA is TGTGCCAGCAGTGTGGACCCGTCACGGGCCGGGGAGCTGTTTTTT.

V usage is TRBV7-2 and J usage is TRBJ1-4; perhaps TRBD1 as D (5 bases). The V gene's germline CDR1 is SGHTA and CDR2 FQGNSA. This CDR3 has 15 residues. Deletions cut 5 bases from V and 7 bases from J, with 17 bases between. The CDR3 spells CASSPGGGVGEKLFF. Written as DNA, the CDR3 is TGTGCCAGCAGCCCCGGGGGTGGGGTGGGTGAAAAACTGTTTTTT.

This chain links TRBV7-3 with TRBJ2-1; 7 bases are a match to TRBD2. Germline V gene sequence: CDR1 SGHTA, CDR2 FQGTGA. The CDR3 has 18 residues. Trimming cost V 4 bases and J 1 base; bases outside gene matches: 13. The CDR3 region has the DNA TGTGCCAGCAGCTCGCTGGGGGGAGCGGGAACGTCCTACAATGAGCAGTTCTTC. It is translated as CASSSLGGAGTSYNEQFF.

This clone was seen just once. The chain employs TRBV7-6 and TRBJ1-2; tentative D call: TRBD1 (5 bases). Germline CDR1 and CDR2: SGHVS and FNYEAQ. Between the trimmed V and J ends, which lost 3 bases and 4 bases, there was a span of 12 bases. This CDR3 has 14 amino acids. The CDR3 sequence: CASSLETGPYGYTF. The CDR3 bases are TGTGCCAGCAGCTTGGAAACGGGGCCCTATGGCTACACCTTC.

The chain recombines TRBV7-2 with TRBJ1-5; 12 nucleotides agree with TRBD1. CDR1 SGHTA and CDR2 FQGNSA come from the germline V gene. CDR3 length equals 16 residues. V was pared by 3 bases and J by 3 bases, with 3 bases of the junction left unmatched. CDR3 sequence reads: CASSLMGQGANQPQHF. CDR3 DNA sequence: TGTGCCAGCAGCTTGATGGGACAGGGGGCCAATCAGCCCCAGCATTTT.

V is TRBV6-6 and J is TRBJ2-7, with 11 bases aligning to TRBD2. Germline trimming cut 2 bases from V and 0 bases from J; bases unmatched to any gene: 0. Germline assignment: CDR1 MNHNY and CDR2 SVGAGI (reference sequence). This CDR3 has 15 amino acids. CDR3 sequence: CASSYTSGSSYEQYF. The CDR3 DNA sequence: TGTGCCAGCAGTTACACTAGCGGGAGCTCCTACGAGCAGTACTTC.

The rearrangement uses TRBV9 and TRBJ1-1; TRBD1 is a possible D gene (5 bases). The germline V gene has CDR1 SGDLS and CDR2 YYNGEE. This CDR3 has 15 amino acids. Trimming took 0 bases from V and 13 from J, leaving 22 bases between them. The CDR3: CASSVGSQGGLGFFF. The CDR3 DNA sequence: TGTGCCAGCAGCGTAGGTTCCCAGGGCGGACTGGGATTTTTCTTT.

The rearrangement joins TRBV5-6 to TRBJ2-7, with D unclear. V was shortened by 1 base and J by 1 base, with 12 bases between the two germline ends. The CDR3 is 15 residues long. CDR1 SGHDT and CDR2 YYEEEE come from the germline V gene. DNA for the CDR3: TGTGCCAGCAGCTTGCCCGCGGAAAATTCCTACGAGCAGTACTTC. This gives the protein CASSLPAENSYEQYF.

About this clone: The sample carries other DNA sequences with the same CDR3. This chain uses TRBV6-2 or TRBV6-3 with TRBJ1-2; D is possibly TRBD1 (5 bases). V was clipped by 0 bases and J by 1 base, with 6 bases between them. Germline CDR1 reads MNHEY; CDR2 reads SVGEGT. The CDR3 has 14 residues. The CDR3 DNA reads TGTGCCAGCAGTTACTCGGGGGTTAACTATGGCTACACCTTC. This translates into CASSYSGVNYGYTF.

This sequence joins TRBV5-1 and TRBJ2-5; D possibly corresponds to TRBD1 (6 bases). This CDR3 spans 17 amino acids. The germline V and J ends were trimmed by 4 bases and 2 bases, with 21 bases remaining between them. Germline loops: CDR1 SGHRS, CDR2 YFSETQ. Here the CDR3 reads CASSPGLTDRIQETQYF. The CDR3 coding sequence is TGCGCCAGCAGCCCCGGACTGACCGACAGGATACAAGAGACCCAGTACTTC.

The chain uses TRBV11-2 and TRBJ2-1, with TRBD2 matching 8 bases. The CDR3 loop spans 19 amino acids. The germline gives CDR1 SGHAT, CDR2 FQNNGV. The V segment lost 2 bases and the J segment 4 bases; nucleotides outside the gene matches: 16. The CDR3 coding sequence is TGTGCCAGCAGCTTACGAAGAGCGGGAGCCCTATCAAAATACAATGAGCAGTTCTTC. This encodes CASSLRRAGALSKYNEQFF.

The genes are TRBV27 and TRBJ1-2; possibly TRBD1 for D (6 bases). In germline, CDR1 is MNHEY, CDR2 SMNVEV (reference sequence). The CDR3 consists of 14 residues. V was clipped by 8 bases and J by 5 bases, with 18 bases between them. The DNA for the CDR3 is TGTGCCAGCTACCCGACAGGAGGCCTTTATGGCTACACCTTC. Its protein is CASYPTGGLYGYTF.